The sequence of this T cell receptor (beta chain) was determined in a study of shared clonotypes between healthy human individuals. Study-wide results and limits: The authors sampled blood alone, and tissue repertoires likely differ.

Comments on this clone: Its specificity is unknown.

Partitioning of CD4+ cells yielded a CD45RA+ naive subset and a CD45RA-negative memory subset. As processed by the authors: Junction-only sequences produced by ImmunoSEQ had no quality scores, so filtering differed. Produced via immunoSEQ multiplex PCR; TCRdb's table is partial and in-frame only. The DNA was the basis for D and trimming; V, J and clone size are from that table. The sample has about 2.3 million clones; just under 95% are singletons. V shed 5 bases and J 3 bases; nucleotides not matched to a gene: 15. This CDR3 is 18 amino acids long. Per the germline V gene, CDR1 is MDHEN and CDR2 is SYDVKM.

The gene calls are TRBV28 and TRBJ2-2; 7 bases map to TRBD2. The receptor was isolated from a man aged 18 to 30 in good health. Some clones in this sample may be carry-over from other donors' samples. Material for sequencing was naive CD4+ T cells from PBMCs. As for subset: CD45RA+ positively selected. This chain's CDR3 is CASSTDLREDRYTGELFF. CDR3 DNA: TGTGCCAGCAGTACCGACTTACGGGAGGACCGGTACACCGGGGAGCTGTTTTTT. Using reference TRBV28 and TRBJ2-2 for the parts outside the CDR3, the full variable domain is DVKVTQSSRYLVKRTGEKVFLECVQDMDHENMFWYRQDPGLGLRLIYFSYDVKMKEKGDIPEGYSVSREKKERFSLILESASTNQTSMYLCASSTDLREDRYTGELFFGEGSRLTVL.